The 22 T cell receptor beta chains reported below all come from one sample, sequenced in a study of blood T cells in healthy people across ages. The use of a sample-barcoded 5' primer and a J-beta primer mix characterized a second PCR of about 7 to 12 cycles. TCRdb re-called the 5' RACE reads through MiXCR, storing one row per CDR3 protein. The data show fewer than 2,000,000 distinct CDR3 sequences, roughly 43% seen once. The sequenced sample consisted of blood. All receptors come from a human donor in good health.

The CDR3 protein is CASGEGPTINYEQYF. The CDR3 DNA reads as TGTGCCAGCGGCGAGGGGCCGACTATAAACTACGAGCAGTACTTC. The rearrangement joins TRBV2 to TRBJ2-7; D possibly uses TRBD1 or TRBD2 (5 bases each). The germline CDR1 and CDR2 sequences are SNHLY and FYNNEI. The V end was cut by 8 bases, the J end by 3 bases, with 20 bases between. The CDR3 contains 15 residues.

The DNA for the CDR3 is TGTGCCATCAGTGATTCCCCCCCGACATCGCGGAGCACCGGGGAGCTGTTTTTT. This encodes CAISDSPPTSRSTGELFF. The genes are TRBV10-3 and TRBJ2-2; the D is unclear. The germline V gene has CDR1 ENHRY and CDR2 SYGVKD. V was clipped by 3 bases and J by 4 bases, with 21 bases between them. The CDR3 has 18 amino acids.

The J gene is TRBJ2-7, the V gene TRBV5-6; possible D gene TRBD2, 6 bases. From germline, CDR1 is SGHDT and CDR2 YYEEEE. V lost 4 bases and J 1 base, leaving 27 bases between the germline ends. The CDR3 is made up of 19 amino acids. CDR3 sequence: CASSPSKISGGLTSYEQYF. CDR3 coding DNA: TGTGCCAGCAGCCCATCGAAGATCTCCGGGGGTCTTACTTCCTACGAGCAGTACTTC. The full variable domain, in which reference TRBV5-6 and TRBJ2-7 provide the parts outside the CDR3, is DAGVTQSPTHLIKTRGQQVTLRCSPKSGHDTVSWYQQALGQGPQFIFQYYEEEERQRGNFPDRFSGHQFPNYSSELNVNALLLGDSALYLCASSPSKISGGLTSYEQYFGPGTRLTVT.

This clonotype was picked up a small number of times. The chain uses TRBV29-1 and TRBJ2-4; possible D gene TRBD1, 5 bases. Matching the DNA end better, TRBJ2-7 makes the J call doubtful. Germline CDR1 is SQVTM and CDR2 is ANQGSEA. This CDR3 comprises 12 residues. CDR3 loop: CSVVETAYEQYF. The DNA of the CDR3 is TGCAGCGTTGTTGAGACAGCATACGAGCAGTACTTC.

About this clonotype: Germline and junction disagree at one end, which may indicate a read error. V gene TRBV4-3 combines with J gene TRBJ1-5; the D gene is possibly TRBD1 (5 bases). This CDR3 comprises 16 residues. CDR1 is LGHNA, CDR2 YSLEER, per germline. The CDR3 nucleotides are TGCGCCAACAGCCAAGATTGGGGCCCCGGCCTTCGGCCCCAGCATTTT. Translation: CANSQDWGPGLRPQHF.

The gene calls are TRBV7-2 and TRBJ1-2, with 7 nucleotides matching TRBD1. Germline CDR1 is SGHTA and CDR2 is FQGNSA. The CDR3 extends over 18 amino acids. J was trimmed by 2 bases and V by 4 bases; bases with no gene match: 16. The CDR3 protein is CASSSSVGPTGANYGYTF. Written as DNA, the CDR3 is TGTGCCAGCAGCTCGAGTGTGGGACCCACAGGGGCCAACTATGGCTACACCTTC.

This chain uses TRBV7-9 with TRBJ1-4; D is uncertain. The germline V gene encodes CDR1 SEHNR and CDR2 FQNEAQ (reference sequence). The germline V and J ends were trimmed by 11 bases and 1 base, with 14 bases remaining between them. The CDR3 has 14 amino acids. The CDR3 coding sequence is TGTGCCGGCCAGAGCGAGGGAACTAATGAAAAACTGTTTTTT. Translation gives CAGQSEGTNEKLFF.

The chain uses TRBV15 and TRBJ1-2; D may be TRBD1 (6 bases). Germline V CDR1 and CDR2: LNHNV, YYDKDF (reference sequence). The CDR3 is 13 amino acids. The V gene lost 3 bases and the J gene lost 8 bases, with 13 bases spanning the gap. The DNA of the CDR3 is TGTGCCACCAGCAGCTTAGGACAGTGGGGCTACACCTTC. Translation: CATSSLGQWGYTF. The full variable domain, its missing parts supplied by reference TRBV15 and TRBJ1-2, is DAMVIQNPRYQVTQFGKPVTLSCSQTLNHNVMYWYQQKSSQAPKLLFHYYDKDFNNEADTPDNFQSRRPNTSFCFLDIRSPGLGDTAMYLCATSSLGQWGYTFGSGTRLTVV.

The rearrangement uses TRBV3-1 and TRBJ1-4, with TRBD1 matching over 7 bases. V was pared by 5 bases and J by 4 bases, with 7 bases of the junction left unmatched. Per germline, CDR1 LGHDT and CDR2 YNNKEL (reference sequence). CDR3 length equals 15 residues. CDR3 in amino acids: CASSKVGQSNEKLFF. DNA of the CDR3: TGTGCCAGCAGCAAAGTGGGACAGAGTAATGAAAAACTGTTTTTT.

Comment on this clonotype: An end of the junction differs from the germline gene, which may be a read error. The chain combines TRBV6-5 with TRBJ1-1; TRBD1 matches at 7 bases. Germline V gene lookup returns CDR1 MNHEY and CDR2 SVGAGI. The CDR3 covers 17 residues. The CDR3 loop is CASSYTTGNLVLTETFF. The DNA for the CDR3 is TGTGCCAGCAGTTATACGACAGGGAATCTGGTATTAACTGAAACTTTCTTT.

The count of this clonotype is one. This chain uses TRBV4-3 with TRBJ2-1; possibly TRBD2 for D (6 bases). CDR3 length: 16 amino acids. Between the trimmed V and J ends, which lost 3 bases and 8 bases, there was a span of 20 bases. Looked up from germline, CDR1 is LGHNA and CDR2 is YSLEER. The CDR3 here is CASSQPGQRAWDEQFF. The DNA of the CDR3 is TGCGCCAGCAGCCAGCCCGGCCAGCGGGCATGGGATGAGCAGTTCTTC.

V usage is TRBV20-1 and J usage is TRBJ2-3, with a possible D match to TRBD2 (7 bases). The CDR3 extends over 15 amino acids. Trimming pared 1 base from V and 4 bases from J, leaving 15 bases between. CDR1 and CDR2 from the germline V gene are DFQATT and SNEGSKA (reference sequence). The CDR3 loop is CSARAFGGPSDTQYF. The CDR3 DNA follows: TGCAGTGCTAGAGCCTTCGGGGGGCCGTCAGATACGCAGTATTTT.

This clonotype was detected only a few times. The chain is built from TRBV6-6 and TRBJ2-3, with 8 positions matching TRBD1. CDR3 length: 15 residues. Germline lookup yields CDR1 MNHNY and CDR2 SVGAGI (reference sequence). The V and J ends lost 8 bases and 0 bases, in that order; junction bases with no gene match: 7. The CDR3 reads CASGMDRASTDTQYF. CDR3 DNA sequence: TGTGCCAGCGGCATGGACAGGGCGAGCACAGATACGCAGTATTTT.

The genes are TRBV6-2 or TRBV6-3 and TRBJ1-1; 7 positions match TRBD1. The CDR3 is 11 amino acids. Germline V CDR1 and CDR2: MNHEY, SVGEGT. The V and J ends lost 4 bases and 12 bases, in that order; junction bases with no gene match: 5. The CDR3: CASSWGQITFF. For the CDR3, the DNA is TGTGCCAGCAGTTGGGGACAGATTACTTTCTTT.

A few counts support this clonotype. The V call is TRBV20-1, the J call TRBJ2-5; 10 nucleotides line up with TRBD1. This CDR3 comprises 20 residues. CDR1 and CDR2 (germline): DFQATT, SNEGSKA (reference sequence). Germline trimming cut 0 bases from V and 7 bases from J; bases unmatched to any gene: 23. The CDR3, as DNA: TGCAGTGCTAGAGACCATTTGGGGAACCGGGGGACAGGGGTAGTGGTGACCCAGTACTTC. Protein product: CSARDHLGNRGTGVVVTQYF.

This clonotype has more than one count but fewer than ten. The CDR3 sequence: CASSYQPWDTQYF. As DNA, the CDR3 is TGTGCCAGCAGCTACCAGCCATGGGATACGCAGTATTTT. The chain joins TRBV7-2 to TRBJ2-3; D uncertain. CDR1 and CDR2 (germline): SGHTA, FQGNSA. Trimming stripped 4 bases from V and 6 bases from J, with 11 bases between. The CDR3 is 13 residues long. Filled out from reference TRBV7-2 and TRBJ2-3, the complete variable domain reads GAGVSQSPSNKVTEKGKDVELRCDPISGHTALYWYRQSLGQGLEFLIYFQGNSAPDKSGLPSDRFSAERTGGSVSTLTIQRTQQEDSAVYLCASSYQPWDTQYFGPGTRLTVL.

The CDR3 is CASSFGSSGNEQFF. In nucleotides, the CDR3 is TGTGCCAGCAGCTTCGGCTCCTCCGGGAATGAGCAGTTCTTC. V and J are TRBV7-9 and TRBJ2-1; the D is unclear. Germline lookup yields CDR1 SEHNR and CDR2 FQNEAQ (reference sequence). The CDR3 spans 14 residues. V was trimmed by 3 bases and J by 7 bases, leaving 13 bases between them. Full variable domain (missing parts from reference TRBV7-9 and TRBJ2-1): DTGVSQNPRHKITKRGQNVTFRCDPISEHNRLYWYRQTLGQGPEFLTYFQNEAQLEKSRLLSDRFSAERPKGSFSTLEIQRTEQGDSAMYLCASSFGSSGNEQFFGPGTRLTVL.

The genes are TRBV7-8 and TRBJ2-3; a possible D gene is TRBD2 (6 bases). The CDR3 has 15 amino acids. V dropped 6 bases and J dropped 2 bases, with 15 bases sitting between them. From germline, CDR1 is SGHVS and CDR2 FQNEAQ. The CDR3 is CASSSSAYLTDTQYF. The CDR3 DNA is TGTGCCAGCAGTTCTAGCGCCTACCTCACAGATACGCAGTATTTT.

The CDR3: CASSGAGPGPFSGANVLTF. The DNA of the CDR3 is TGTGCCAGTAGCGGCGCTGGTCCCGGACCGTTTTCTGGGGCCAACGTCCTGACTTTC. The chain joins TRBV28 to TRBJ2-6, with D possibly being TRBD2 (6 bases). Germline values: CDR1 MDHEN, CDR2 SYDVKM. CDR3 length: 19 amino acids. The V end lost 9 bases, the J end lost 1 base, and 25 bases lay between the germline ends.

The DNA for the CDR3 is TGCGCCAGCAGCCAAGATGGACTTCGGAATTCACCCCTCCACTTT. This encodes CASSQDGLRNSPLHF. The chain recombines TRBV4-1 with TRBJ1-6, with no clear D. There are 15 residues in the CDR3. In germline, CDR1 is MGHRA, CDR2 YSYEKL. The ends were cut back, 0 bases at V and 7 bases at J, with 10 bases in the middle.

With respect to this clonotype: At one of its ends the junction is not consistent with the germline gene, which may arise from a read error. CDR3 amino acids: CSTRERGVDGYTF. CDR3 nucleotides: TGCAGTACTAGAGAACGGGGGGTTGATGGCTACACCTTC. J is TRBJ1-2 and V is TRBV20-1; D is possibly TRBD1 (5 bases). This CDR3 spans 13 amino acids. CDR1 and CDR2 from the germline V gene are DFQATT and SNEGSKA (reference sequence).

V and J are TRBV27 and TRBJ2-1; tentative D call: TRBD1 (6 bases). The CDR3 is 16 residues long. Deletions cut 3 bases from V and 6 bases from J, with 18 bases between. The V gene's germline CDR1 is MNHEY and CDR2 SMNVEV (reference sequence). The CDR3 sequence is CASSFGAIGGRNEQFF. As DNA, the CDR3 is TGTGCCAGCAGTTTCGGGGCCATAGGGGGTCGCAATGAGCAGTTCTTC.